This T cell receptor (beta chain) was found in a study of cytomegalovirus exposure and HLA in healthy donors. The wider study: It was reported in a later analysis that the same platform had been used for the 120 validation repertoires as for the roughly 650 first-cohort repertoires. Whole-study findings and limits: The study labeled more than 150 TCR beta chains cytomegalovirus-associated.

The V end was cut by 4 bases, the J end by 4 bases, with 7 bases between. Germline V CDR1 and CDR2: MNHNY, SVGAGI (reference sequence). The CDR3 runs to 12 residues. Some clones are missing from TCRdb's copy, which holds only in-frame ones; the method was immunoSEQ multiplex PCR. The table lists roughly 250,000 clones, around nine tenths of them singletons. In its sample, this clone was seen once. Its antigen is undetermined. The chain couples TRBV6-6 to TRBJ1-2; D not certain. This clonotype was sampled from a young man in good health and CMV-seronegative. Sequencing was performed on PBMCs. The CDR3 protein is CASSSVLYGYTF. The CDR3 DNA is TGTGCCAGCAGTTCGGTTCTCTATGGCTACACCTTC.